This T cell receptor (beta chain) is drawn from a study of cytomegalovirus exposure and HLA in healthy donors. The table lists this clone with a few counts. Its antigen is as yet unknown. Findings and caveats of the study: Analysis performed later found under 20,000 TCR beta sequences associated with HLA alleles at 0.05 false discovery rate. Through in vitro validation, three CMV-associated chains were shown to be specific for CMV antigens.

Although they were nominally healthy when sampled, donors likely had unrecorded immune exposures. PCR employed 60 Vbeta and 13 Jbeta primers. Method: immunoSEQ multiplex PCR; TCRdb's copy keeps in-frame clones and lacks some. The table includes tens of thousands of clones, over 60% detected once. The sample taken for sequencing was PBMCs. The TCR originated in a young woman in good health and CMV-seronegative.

The CDR3 reads CASSDTSGGPYEQYF. CDR3 DNA: TGTGCCAGCAGTGACACTAGCGGGGGGCCCTACGAGCAGTACTTC. The V and J genes are TRBV6-1 and TRBJ2-7; 12 bases map to TRBD2. Losses at the gene ends were 3 bases for V and 2 bases for J; bases not matched to a gene: 2. This CDR3 has 15 residues. In germline, CDR1 is MNHNS, CDR2 SASEGT.